The table lists the clone carrying this T cell receptor beta chain with a few counts. Its antigen is undetermined. The record originates from a study of T-cell memory formation after mild COVID-19. TCRdb re-called the 5' RACE reads with MiXCR, one entry per CDR3 protein. The table has fewer than 60,000 distinct CDR3 sequences, 25% to 35% seen once. Study conclusions and caveats: Pre-infection memory carried some responding clones, suggesting that cross-reactive memory joined.

The length of the CDR3 is 15 residues. The J segment lost 5 bases and the V segment lost 3 bases, leaving 8 bases of the junction unmatched. The germline gives CDR1 MGHDK, CDR2 SYGVNS. The chain has TRBV25-1 and TRBJ2-5; 8 positions agree with TRBD2. This sequence was found in a man younger than 30 who had mild COVID-19 (a few samples of this study predate the infection). Cell type and time point are not known. Sequenced input: PBMCs or a T cell subset sorted from them (not recorded which). The CDR3 region has the DNA TGTGCCAGCAGTGACGGAGCGGGGGCTTGGGAGACCCAGTACTTC. It encodes CASSDGAGAWETQYF.